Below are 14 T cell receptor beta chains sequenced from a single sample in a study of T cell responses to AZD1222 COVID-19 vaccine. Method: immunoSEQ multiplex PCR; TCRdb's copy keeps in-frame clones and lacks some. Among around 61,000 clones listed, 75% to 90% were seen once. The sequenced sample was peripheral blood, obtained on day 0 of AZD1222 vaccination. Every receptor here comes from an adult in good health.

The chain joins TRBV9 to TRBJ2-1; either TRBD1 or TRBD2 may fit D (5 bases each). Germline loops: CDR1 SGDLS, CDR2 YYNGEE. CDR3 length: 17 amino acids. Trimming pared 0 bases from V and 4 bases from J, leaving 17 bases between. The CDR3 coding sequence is TGTGCCAGCAGCGTAGGGGGTTCGGGGCCTATATACAATGAGCAGTTCTTC. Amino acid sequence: CASSVGGSGPIYNEQFF. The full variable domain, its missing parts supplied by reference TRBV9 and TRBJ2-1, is DSGVTQTPKHLITATGQRVTLRCSPRSGDLSVYWYQQSLDQGLQFLIQYYNGEERAKGNILERFSAQQFPDLHSELNLSSLELGDSALYFCASSVGGSGPIYNEQFFGPGTRLTVL.

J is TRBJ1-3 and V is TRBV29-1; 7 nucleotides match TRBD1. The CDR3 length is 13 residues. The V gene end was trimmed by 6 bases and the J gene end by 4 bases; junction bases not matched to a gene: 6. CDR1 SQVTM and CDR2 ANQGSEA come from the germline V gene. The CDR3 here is CSVRQGQGNTIYF. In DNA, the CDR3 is TGCAGCGTGAGACAGGGCCAGGGAAACACCATATATTTT.

DNA for the CDR3: TGTGCCAGCATGGTTCGTGTGGGGAGCCCCAATCAGCCCCAGCATTTT. This translates into CASMVRVGSPNQPQHF. The chain joins TRBV6-6 to TRBJ1-5; D remains ambiguous. Germline V CDR1 and CDR2: MNHNY, SVGAGI (reference sequence). The CDR3 is 16 amino acids. Trimming left V 7 bases short and J 3 bases short, with 19 bases between.

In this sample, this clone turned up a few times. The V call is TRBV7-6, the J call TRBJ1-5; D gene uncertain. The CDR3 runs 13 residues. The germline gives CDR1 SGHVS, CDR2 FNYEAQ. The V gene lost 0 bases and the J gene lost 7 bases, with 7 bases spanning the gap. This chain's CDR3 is CASSLALQQPQHF. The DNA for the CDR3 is TGTGCCAGCAGCTTAGCGCTGCAGCAGCCCCAGCATTTT.

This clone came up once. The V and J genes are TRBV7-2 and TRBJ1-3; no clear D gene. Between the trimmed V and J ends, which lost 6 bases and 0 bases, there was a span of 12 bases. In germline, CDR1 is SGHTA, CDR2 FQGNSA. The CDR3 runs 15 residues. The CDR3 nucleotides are TGTGCCAGCAGAACAGATTCAAGCTCTGGAAACACCATATATTTT. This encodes CASRTDSSSGNTIYF.

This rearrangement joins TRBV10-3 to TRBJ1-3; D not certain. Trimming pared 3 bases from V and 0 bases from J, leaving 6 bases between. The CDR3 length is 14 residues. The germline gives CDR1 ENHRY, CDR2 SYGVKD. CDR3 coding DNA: TGTGCCATCAGTGACTGGGACTCTGGAAACACCATATATTTT. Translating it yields CAISDWDSGNTIYF.

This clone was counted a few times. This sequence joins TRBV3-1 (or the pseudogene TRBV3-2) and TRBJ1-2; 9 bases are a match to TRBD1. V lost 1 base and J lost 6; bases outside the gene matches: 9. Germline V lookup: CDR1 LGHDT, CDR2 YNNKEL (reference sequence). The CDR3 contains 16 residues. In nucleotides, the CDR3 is TGTGCCAGCAGCCAAGGAAGAGAGGACAGGGGCGATGGCTACACCTTC. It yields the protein CASSQGREDRGDGYTF.

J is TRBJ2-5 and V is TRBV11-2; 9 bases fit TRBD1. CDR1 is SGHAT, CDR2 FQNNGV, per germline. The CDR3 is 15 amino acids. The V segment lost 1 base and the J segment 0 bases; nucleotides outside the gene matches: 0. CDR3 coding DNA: TGTGCCAGCAGCTTAGGGACAGGGGACCAAGAGACCCAGTACTTC. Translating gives CASSLGTGDQETQYF.

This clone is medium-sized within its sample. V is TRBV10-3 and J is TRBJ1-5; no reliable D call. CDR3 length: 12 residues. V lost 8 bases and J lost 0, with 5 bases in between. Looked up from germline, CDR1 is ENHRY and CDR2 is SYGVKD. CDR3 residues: CAIGDSNQPQHF. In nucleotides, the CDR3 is TGTGCCATCGGGGATAGCAATCAGCCCCAGCATTTT.

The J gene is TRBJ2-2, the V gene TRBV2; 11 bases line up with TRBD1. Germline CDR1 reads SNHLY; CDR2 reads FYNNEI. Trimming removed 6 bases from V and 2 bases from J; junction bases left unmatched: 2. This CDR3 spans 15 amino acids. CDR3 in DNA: TGTGCCAGCAGACGGACAGGGGGCAACACCGGGGAGCTGTTTTTT. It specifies CASRRTGGNTGELFF. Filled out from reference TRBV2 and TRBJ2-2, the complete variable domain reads EPEVTQTPSHQVTQMGQEVILRCVPISNHLYFYWYRQILGQKVEFLVSFYNNEISEKSEIFDDQFSVERPDGSNFTLKIRSTKLEDSAMYFCASRRTGGNTGELFFGEGSRLTVL.

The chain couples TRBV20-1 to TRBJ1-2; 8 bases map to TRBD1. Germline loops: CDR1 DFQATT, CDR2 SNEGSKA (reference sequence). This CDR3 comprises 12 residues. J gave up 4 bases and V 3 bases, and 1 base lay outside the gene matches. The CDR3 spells CSASTGGYGYTF. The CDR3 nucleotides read TGCAGTGCTAGTACAGGGGGCTATGGCTACACCTTC.

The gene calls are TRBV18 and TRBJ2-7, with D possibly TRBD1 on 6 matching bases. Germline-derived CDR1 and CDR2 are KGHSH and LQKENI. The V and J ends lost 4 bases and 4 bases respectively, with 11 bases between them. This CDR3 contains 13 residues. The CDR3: CASSLRTEYEQYF. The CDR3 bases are TGTGCCAGCTCACTGAGGACAGAGTACGAGCAGTACTTC.

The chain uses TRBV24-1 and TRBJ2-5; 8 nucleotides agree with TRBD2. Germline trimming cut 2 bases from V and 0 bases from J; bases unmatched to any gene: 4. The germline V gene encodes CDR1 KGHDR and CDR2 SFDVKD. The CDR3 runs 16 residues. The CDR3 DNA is TGTGCCACCAGTGATTATGGGCGGGGGGACCAAGAGACCCAGTACTTC. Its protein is CATSDYGRGDQETQYF.

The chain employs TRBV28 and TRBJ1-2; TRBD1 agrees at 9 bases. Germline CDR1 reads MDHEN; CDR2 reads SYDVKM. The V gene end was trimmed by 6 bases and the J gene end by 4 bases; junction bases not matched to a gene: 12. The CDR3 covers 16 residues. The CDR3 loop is CASSPTGGRGGYGYTF. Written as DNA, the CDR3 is TGTGCCAGCAGCCCGACAGGGGGTCGGGGTGGCTATGGCTACACCTTC.